The 32 T cell receptor beta chains in this list originate from one sample, sequenced in a study of CD8 T cells in ankylosing spondylitis. In TCRdb, the 5' RACE reads were re-called with MiXCR into one record per CDR3 protein. Counted here are some 250,000 distinct CDR3 sequences, 9.5% to 12% occurring once; the ten biggest clones make up 6% to 7.5%. The specimen was blood, either unsorted or a sorted T cell fraction (not recorded which). These receptors all come from a male donor with ankylosing spondylitis or in good health (not recorded which).

Worth noting for this clonotype: Its ends do not fully match the called genes, so a read error is possible. The chain links TRBV5-8 to TRBJ2-1, with D possibly being TRBD2 (5 bases). Germline CDR1 SGHTS, CDR2 YDEGEE. The CDR3 contains 14 residues. CDR3 sequence: CAISPGPVGDEQFF. CDR3 bases: TGTGCCATCAGCCCCGGGCCCGTCGGGGATGAGCAGTTCTTC. Using reference TRBV5-8 and TRBJ2-1 for the parts outside the CDR3, the full variable domain is EAGVTQSPTHLIKTRGQQATLRCSPISGHTSVYWYQQALGLGLQFLLWYDEGEERNRGNFPPRFSGRQFPNYSSELNVNALELEDSALYLCAISPGPVGDEQFFGPGTRLTVL.

The chain has TRBV29-1 and TRBJ1-1; a possible D gene is TRBD1 (5 bases). The CDR3 covers 13 residues. The germline V and J ends were trimmed by 6 bases and 6 bases, with 17 bases remaining between them. Germline CDR1 SQVTM, CDR2 ANQGSEA. CDR3 in amino acids: CSVEHSGAPEAFF. CDR3 nucleotides: TGCAGCGTAGAACACAGCGGGGCCCCTGAAGCTTTCTTT.

Ten or more counts support this clonotype. The chain joins TRBV20-1 to TRBJ2-1, with TRBD2 matching 7 bases. The germline gives CDR1 DFQATT, CDR2 SNEGSKA (reference sequence). Unmatched junction bases numbered 7, after V lost 0 bases and J lost 2 bases. The CDR3 spans 16 residues. CDR3 DNA sequence: TGCAGTGCTAGAGATGAACTAGCGCCGACCTACAATGAGCAGTTCTTC. Translating gives CSARDELAPTYNEQFF.

The sample holds many counts of this clonotype. The J gene is TRBJ1-2, the V gene TRBV9; 7 positions match TRBD1. Germline V gene lookup returns CDR1 SGDLS and CDR2 YYNGEE. The CDR3 consists of 13 residues. Germline trimming cut 0 bases from V and 4 bases from J; bases unmatched to any gene: 0. CDR3 DNA: TGTGCCAGCAGCGTAGGGGACAGCTATGGCTACACCTTC. It specifies CASSVGDSYGYTF.

The chain combines TRBV29-1 with TRBJ2-1; TRBD2 might be the D (6 bases). Germline lookup yields CDR1 SQVTM and CDR2 ANQGSEA. This CDR3 comprises 12 residues. Between the trimmed V and J ends, which lost 4 bases and 9 bases, there was a span of 13 bases. The CDR3 protein is CSVGAHGGEQFF. Here the CDR3 DNA reads TGCAGCGTTGGCGCTCACGGGGGTGAGCAGTTCTTC.

This clonotype was seen at least ten times. The V and J genes are TRBV25-1 and TRBJ2-7; D gene unclear. CDR1 and CDR2 from the germline V gene are MGHDK and SYGVNS. V shed 5 bases and J shed 6 bases, with 8 bases lying between them. CDR3 length equals 11 residues. CDR3 DNA: TGTGCCAGCAGTCACAGTCGCGAGCAGTACTTC. Translation: CASSHSREQYF.

The sample holds many counts of this clonotype. The CDR3 DNA reads as TGTGCCAGCAGTGAAGAATCCGTGTCCTATGGCTACACCTTC. Residues: CASSEESVSYGYTF. The chain combines TRBV2 with TRBJ1-2; D unclear. CDR1 SNHLY and CDR2 FYNNEI come from the germline V gene. Between the trimmed V and J ends, which lost 1 base and 4 bases, there was a span of 10 bases. CDR3 length: 14 residues.

The rearrangement uses TRBV7-2 and TRBJ2-7; 10 bases match TRBD2. Unmatched junction bases numbered 1, after V lost 5 bases and J lost 0 bases. Germline V gene data show CDR1 as SGHTA and CDR2 as FQGNSA. The CDR3 sequence is 14 residues long. The CDR3 region is CASSGTSDSYEQYF. The CDR3 DNA sequence: TGTGCCAGCAGCGGGACTAGCGACTCCTACGAGCAGTACTTC.

This rearrangement joins TRBV20-1 to TRBJ1-5, with 9 bases lining up with TRBD1. Per the germline V gene, CDR1 is DFQATT and CDR2 is SNEGSKA (reference sequence). Trimming took 7 bases from V and 4 from J; bases not matched to a gene: 5. The CDR3 totals 13 residues. The CDR3 DNA reads as TGCAGTGTTAGGACAGGGGCGAATCAGCCCCAGCATTTT. It codes for CSVRTGANQPQHF.

This clonotype came up many times. This chain connects TRBV12-3 or TRBV12-4 to TRBJ2-5; 7 bases are shared with TRBD2. J gave up 2 bases and V 3 bases, and 3 bases lay outside the gene matches. This CDR3 spans 14 amino acids. Written as DNA, the CDR3 is TGTGCCAGCAGTTTTATCGGGGGGCAAGAGACCCAGTACTTC. Its translation: CASSFIGGQETQYF.

This clonotype was seen many times. The V call is TRBV7-3, the J call TRBJ2-2, with TRBD1 identical over 7 bases. Per germline, CDR1 SGHTA and CDR2 FQGTGA. This CDR3 comprises 15 residues. V shed 4 bases, J shed 2 bases, and the junction held 4 bases outside the gene matches. Written as DNA, the CDR3 is TGTGCCAGCAGCTCGGGACAGAGTAACACCGGGGAGCTGTTTTTT. Protein product: CASSSGQSNTGELFF.

This clonotype was seen ten or more times. The chain joins TRBV20-1 to TRBJ2-3; a weak D match, TRBD2 (6 bases). Trimming took 5 bases from V and 10 from J, leaving 22 bases between them. This CDR3 is 14 amino acids long. The germline CDR1 and CDR2 sequences are DFQATT and SNEGSKA (reference sequence). DNA for the CDR3: TGCAGTGCTGACCGGGACTCCGGTAGAGGGCCGCAGTATTTT. Protein sequence: CSADRDSGRGPQYF.

This CDR3 reads CASSLRGSWETQYF. DNA of the CDR3: TGCGCCAGCAGCTTGAGGGGCTCGTGGGAGACCCAGTACTTC. The rearrangement uses TRBV5-1 and TRBJ2-5, with D possibly TRBD1 on 5 matching bases. The germline gives CDR1 SGHRS, CDR2 YFSETQ. The CDR3 is 14 residues long. Trimming left V 1 base short and J 5 bases short, with 12 bases between.

The genes are TRBV7-9 and TRBJ2-7; D is perhaps TRBD1 (5 bases). V was clipped by 1 base and J by 6 bases, with 7 bases between them. The germline gives CDR1 SEHNR, CDR2 FQNEAQ (reference sequence). The CDR3 has 12 residues. CDR3 DNA: TGTGCCAGCAGCTTAGGACAGAGCGAGCAGTACTTC. Translated, it gives CASSLGQSEQYF.

CDR3 sequence reads: CASCSGLAGERFNAYEQYF. CDR3 nucleotide sequence: TGTGCCAGCTGTTCCGGACTAGCGGGAGAACGATTTAACGCCTACGAGCAGTACTTC. The rearrangement uses TRBV12-3 or TRBV12-4 and TRBJ2-7, with 13 bases lining up with TRBD2. The ends lost 8 bases at V and 2 bases at J; junction bases unmatched: 18. The CDR3 is made up of 19 amino acids.

This clonotype was detected ten times or more. This rearrangement joins TRBV7-3 to TRBJ2-6; D gene unclear. The CDR3 is made up of 15 amino acids. From germline, CDR1 is SGHTA and CDR2 FQGTGA. Deletions cut 0 bases from V and 0 bases from J, with 3 bases between. The CDR3 loop is CASSLTVSGANVLTF. As DNA, the CDR3 is TGTGCCAGCAGCTTAACGGTCTCTGGGGCCAACGTCCTGACTTTC. Combining the CDR3 with reference TRBV7-3 and TRBJ2-6 gives the whole variable domain GAGVSQTPSNKVTEKGKYVELRCDPISGHTALYWYRQSLGQGPEFLIYFQGTGAADDSGLPNDRFFAVRPEGSVSTLKIQRTERGDSAVYLCASSLTVSGANVLTFGAGSRLTVL.

This clonotype was picked up a small number of times. The chain recombines TRBV5-1 with TRBJ2-2; maybe TRBD2 (5 bases). CDR3 length: 15 amino acids. V lost 4 bases to trimming and J lost 0 bases, with 10 bases between them. The germline gives CDR1 SGHRS, CDR2 YFSETQ. CDR3 protein: CASSPGNSNTGELFF. CDR3 DNA sequence: TGCGCCAGCAGCCCCGGGAATTCGAACACCGGGGAGCTGTTTTTT.

This clonotype was counted many times. The chain recombines TRBV5-1 with TRBJ2-5; D unclear. CDR1 SGHRS and CDR2 YFSETQ come from the germline V gene. The CDR3 consists of 13 residues. V lost 1 base to trimming and J lost 5 bases, with 9 bases between them. Here the CDR3 reads CASSLYTWETQYF. For the CDR3, the DNA is TGCGCCAGCAGCTTGTATACATGGGAGACCCAGTACTTC.

This chain joins TRBV29-1 and TRBJ2-3, with no clear D. With 2 bases removed from V and 3 bases from J, the gap between germline ends came to 6 bases. CDR1 and CDR2 from the germline V gene are SQVTM and ANQGSEA. The CDR3 sequence is 12 residues long. CDR3 protein: CSVEQTTDTQYF. Written as DNA, the CDR3 is TGCAGCGTTGAACAGACTACAGATACGCAGTATTTT.

This clonotype was picked up one time. V usage is TRBV5-6 and J usage is TRBJ2-1; D is unresolved. V gave up 0 bases and J gave up 9 bases, with 10 bases separating them. From germline, CDR1 is SGHDT and CDR2 YYEEEE. The CDR3 runs 13 residues. The CDR3 is CASSLGGLGEQFF. In DNA, the CDR3 is TGTGCCAGCAGCTTGGGCGGCCTGGGTGAGCAGTTCTTC.

The J gene is TRBJ1-4, the V gene TRBV5-1; D gene uncertain. The CDR3 covers 14 residues. CDR1 and CDR2 from the germline V gene are SGHRS and YFSETQ. The ends were cut back, 7 bases at V and 5 bases at J, with 15 bases in the middle. The DNA for the CDR3 is TGCGCCAGCCGGCTATCTAGAGGGAATGAAAAACTGTTTTTT. It codes for CASRLSRGNEKLFF.

A remark on this clonotype: A clone one base away is much larger, so this may be a read error. The rearrangement uses TRBV7-9 and TRBJ2-2; TRBD1 is a possible D gene (6 bases). The germline V gene encodes CDR1 SEHNR and CDR2 FQNEAQ (reference sequence). The CDR3 is 15 residues long. The CDR3 region is CTSSLEEGGTGELFF. As DNA, the CDR3 is TGTACCAGCAGCTTAGAGGAAGGGGGTACCGGGGAGCTGTTTTTT.

This clonotype came up a few times. This sequence joins TRBV29-1 and TRBJ2-7; 9 bases map to TRBD2. The V segment lost 7 bases and the J segment 2 bases; nucleotides outside the gene matches: 6. There are 13 residues in the CDR3. Germline CDR1 reads SQVTM; CDR2 reads ANQGSEA. CDR3 sequence: CSAETSGAYEQYF. As DNA, the CDR3 is TGCAGCGCTGAGACTAGCGGAGCCTACGAGCAGTACTTC.

Ten or more counts support this clonotype. V is TRBV25-1 and J is TRBJ2-1; D not certain. The CDR3 contains 15 residues. Trimming took 3 bases from V and 5 from J, leaving 14 bases between them. From germline, CDR1 is MGHDK and CDR2 SYGVNS. CDR3 amino acids: CASSDSVASNNEQFF. DNA for the CDR3: TGTGCCAGCAGTGATTCGGTCGCGTCAAACAATGAGCAGTTCTTC. Based on the CDR3 plus reference TRBV25-1 and TRBJ2-1, the full variable domain is EADIYQTPRYLVIGTGKKITLECSQTMGHDKMYWYQQDPGMELHLIHYSYGVNSTEKGDLSSESTVSRIRTEHFPLTLESARPSHTSQYLCASSDSVASNNEQFFGPGTRLTVL.

In this sample, this clonotype turned up a few times. CDR3 protein: CASSLQGAFGPPTRTDTQYF. CDR3 DNA: TGCGCCAGCTCGTTACAGGGGGCTTTTGGGCCCCCCACCCGCACAGATACGCAGTATTTT. The genes are TRBV5-1 and TRBJ2-3, with 9 nucleotides matching TRBD1. The CDR3 sequence is 20 residues long. Trimming removed 7 bases from V and 1 base from J; junction bases left unmatched: 22. Germline V gives CDR1 SGHRS, CDR2 YFSETQ.

The rearrangement uses TRBV6-1 and TRBJ1-5; D unclear. The germline CDR1 and CDR2 sequences are MNHNS and SASEGT. The CDR3 is 15 amino acids. Trimming cost V 6 bases and J 2 bases, with 14 bases left between them. The DNA of the CDR3 is TGTGCCAGCAGCCACACATGGCGGGGCAATCAGCCCCAGCATTTT. Encoded protein: CASSHTWRGNQPQHF.

This rearrangement joins TRBV10-3 to TRBJ2-4; D assignment may be TRBD1 or TRBD2 (5 bases each). The germline V gene encodes CDR1 ENHRY and CDR2 SYGVKD. CDR3 length: 16 residues. Trimming removed 6 bases from V and 0 bases from J, with 15 bases in between. The CDR3 spells CAISPGDRLAKNIQYF. CDR3 sequence (DNA): TGTGCCATCAGCCCCGGGGACCGATTAGCCAAAAACATTCAGTACTTC.

The chain recombines TRBV7-9 with TRBJ1-1, with 7 bases aligning to TRBD1. Germline V gene sequence: CDR1 SEHNR, CDR2 FQNEAQ (reference sequence). The CDR3 has 14 residues. V was pared by 5 bases and J by 4 bases, with 7 bases of the junction left unmatched. This CDR3 reads CASSTTGAGTEAFF. DNA for the CDR3: TGTGCCAGCAGCACCACAGGGGCGGGCACTGAAGCTTTCTTT.

This chain links TRBV29-1 with TRBJ2-1; no clear D. With 5 bases removed from V and 4 bases from J, the gap between germline ends came to 18 bases. The CDR3 totals 15 residues. Germline V gene sequence: CDR1 SQVTM, CDR2 ANQGSEA. The CDR3 sequence: CSVPEGPTSYNEQFF. For the CDR3, the DNA is TGCAGCGTTCCGGAAGGACCAACTTCATACAATGAGCAGTTCTTC.

This chain connects TRBV10-2 to TRBJ2-3; 7 bases are a match to TRBD2. This CDR3 contains 16 residues. Germline V gene lookup returns CDR1 WSHSY and CDR2 SAAADI. V lost 5 bases to trimming and J lost 2 bases; unmatched junction nucleotides: 10. This CDR3 reads CASSHVLGGITDTQYF. DNA for the CDR3: TGCGCCAGCAGTCACGTTTTGGGGGGGATCACAGATACGCAGTATTTT.

The chain carries TRBV10-1 and TRBJ2-7; 7 nucleotides line up with TRBD2. The CDR3 totals 14 residues. V lost 4 bases and J lost 2; bases outside the gene matches: 5. From germline, CDR1 is WNHNN and CDR2 SYGVQD (reference sequence). CDR3 region: CASSGAGRPYEQYF. The CDR3 bases are TGCGCCAGCAGTGGAGCGGGACGCCCCTACGAGCAGTACTTC.

This clonotype has a count of ten or more. The genes are TRBV20-1 and TRBJ1-2; D unresolved. The V end was cut by 2 bases, the J end by 0 bases, with 7 bases between. The CDR3 extends over 13 amino acids. Germline V gene data show CDR1 as DFQATT and CDR2 as SNEGSKA (reference sequence). CDR3 in amino acids: CSARQATNYGYTF. The CDR3 nucleotides are TGCAGTGCTAGACAGGCGACTAACTATGGCTACACCTTC.